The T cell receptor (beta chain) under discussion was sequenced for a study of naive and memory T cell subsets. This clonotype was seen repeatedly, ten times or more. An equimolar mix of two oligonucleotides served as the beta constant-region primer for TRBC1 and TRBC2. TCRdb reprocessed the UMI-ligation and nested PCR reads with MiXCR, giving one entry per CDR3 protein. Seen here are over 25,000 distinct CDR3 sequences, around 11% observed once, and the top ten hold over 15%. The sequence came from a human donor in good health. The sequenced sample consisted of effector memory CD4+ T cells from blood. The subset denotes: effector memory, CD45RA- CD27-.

This CDR3 is CSVDGLAGDTDTQYF. The CDR3 DNA is TGCAGCGTTGACGGACTAGCGGGGGACACAGATACGCAGTATTTT. The chain employs TRBV29-1 and TRBJ2-3, with 13 positions matching TRBD2. The CDR3 has 15 residues. The J segment lost 2 bases and the V segment lost 3 bases, leaving 2 bases of the junction unmatched. CDR1 and CDR2 (germline): SQVTM, ANQGSEA.